This TCR beta chain was observed in a study of blood T cells in healthy people across ages. Study conclusions and caveats: Higher diversity, along with more naive CD4+ cells, distinguished long-lived donors from aged donors.

On this clonotype itself: The antigen remains undetermined.

It was with a sample-barcoded 5' primer and a J-beta primer mix that a second PCR of roughly 6 to 12 cycles was run. Each cDNA molecule was tagged by a template-switch adaptor that had 12 random nucleotides. Using its own MiXCR run on the 5' RACE reads, TCRdb lists one record per CDR3 protein. The sample carries 750,000 to 950,000 distinct CDR3 sequences, about 53% recorded once. The V gene's germline CDR1 is DFQATT and CDR2 SNEGSKA (reference sequence). Deletions cut 3 bases from V and 3 bases from J, with 12 bases between. There are 13 residues in the CDR3. This chain connects TRBV20-1 to TRBJ2-7; D is ambiguous. The source material was blood. The sequence was collected from a man aged 80 or over in good health. CDR3 nucleotides: TGCAGTGCTAGTTTGGTGACTGGCTACGAGCAGTACTTC. Protein: CSASLVTGYEQYF.